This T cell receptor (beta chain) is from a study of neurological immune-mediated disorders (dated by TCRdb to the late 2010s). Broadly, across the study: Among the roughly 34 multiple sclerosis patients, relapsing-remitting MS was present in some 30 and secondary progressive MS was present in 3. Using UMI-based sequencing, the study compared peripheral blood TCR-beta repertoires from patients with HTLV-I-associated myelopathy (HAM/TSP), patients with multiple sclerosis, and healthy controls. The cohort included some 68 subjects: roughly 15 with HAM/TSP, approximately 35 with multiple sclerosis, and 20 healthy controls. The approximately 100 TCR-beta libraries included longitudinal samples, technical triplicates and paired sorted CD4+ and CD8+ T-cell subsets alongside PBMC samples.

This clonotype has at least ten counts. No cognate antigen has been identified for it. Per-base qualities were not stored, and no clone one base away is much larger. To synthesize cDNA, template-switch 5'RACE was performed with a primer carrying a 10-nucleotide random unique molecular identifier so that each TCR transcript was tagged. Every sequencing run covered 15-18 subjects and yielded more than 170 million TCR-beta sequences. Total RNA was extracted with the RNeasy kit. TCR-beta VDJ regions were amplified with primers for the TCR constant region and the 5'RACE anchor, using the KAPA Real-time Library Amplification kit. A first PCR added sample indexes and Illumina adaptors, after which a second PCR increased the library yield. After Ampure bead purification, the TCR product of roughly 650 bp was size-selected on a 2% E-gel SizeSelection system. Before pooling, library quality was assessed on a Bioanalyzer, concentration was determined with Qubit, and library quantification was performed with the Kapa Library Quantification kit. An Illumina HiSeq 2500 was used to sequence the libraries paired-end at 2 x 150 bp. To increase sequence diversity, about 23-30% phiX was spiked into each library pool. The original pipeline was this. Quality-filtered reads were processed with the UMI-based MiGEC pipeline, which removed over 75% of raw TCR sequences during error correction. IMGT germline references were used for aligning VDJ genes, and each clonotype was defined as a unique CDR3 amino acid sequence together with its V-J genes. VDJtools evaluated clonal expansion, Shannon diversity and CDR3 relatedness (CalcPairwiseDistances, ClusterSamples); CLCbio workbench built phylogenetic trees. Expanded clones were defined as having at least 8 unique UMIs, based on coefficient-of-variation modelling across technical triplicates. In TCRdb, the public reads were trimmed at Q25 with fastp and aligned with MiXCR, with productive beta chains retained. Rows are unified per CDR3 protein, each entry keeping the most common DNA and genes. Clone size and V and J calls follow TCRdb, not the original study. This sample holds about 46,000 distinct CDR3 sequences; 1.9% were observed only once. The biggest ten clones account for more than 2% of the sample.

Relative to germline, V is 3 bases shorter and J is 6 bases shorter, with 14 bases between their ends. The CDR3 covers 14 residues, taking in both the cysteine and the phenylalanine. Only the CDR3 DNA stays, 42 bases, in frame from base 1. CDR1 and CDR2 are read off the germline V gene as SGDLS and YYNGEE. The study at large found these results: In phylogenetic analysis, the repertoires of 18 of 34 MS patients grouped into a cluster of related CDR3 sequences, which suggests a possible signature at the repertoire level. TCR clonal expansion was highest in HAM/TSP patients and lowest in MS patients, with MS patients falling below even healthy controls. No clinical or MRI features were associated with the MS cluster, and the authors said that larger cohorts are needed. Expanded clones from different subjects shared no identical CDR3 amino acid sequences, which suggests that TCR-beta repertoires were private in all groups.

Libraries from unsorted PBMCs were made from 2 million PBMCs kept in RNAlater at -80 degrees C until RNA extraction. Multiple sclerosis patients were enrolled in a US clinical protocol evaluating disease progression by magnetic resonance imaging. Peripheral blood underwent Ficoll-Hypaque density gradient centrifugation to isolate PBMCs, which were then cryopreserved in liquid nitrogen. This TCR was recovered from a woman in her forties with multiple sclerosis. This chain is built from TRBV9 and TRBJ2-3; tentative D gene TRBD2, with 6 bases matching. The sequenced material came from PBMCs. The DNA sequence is TGTGCCAGCAGCGCAGGTCGGGGGTCCGATACGCAGTATTTT. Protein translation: CASSAGRGSDTQYF.